The 15 T cell receptor beta chains below were found in one sample sequenced in a study of blood T cells in healthy people across ages. Combining a sample-barcoded 5' primer with a J-beta primer mix, a second PCR ran for about 6 to 11 cycles. TCRdb itself ran the 5' RACE reads through MiXCR, one entry per CDR3 protein. The sample yields under 800,000 distinct CDR3 sequences, 40% to 45% seen once. The source material was blood. These receptors all come from an older woman in good health.

This clonotype was recorded many times. The chain has TRBV15 and TRBJ2-1, with D unresolved. Germline V gives CDR1 LNHNV, CDR2 YYDKDF (reference sequence). This CDR3 has 12 residues. Trimming took 2 bases from V and 7 from J, leaving 6 bases between them. CDR3 bases: TGTGCCACCAGCAGATCCCTTAATGAGCAGTTCTTC. Its protein is CATSRSLNEQFF.

As to this clonotype: Compared with germline, one end of the junction differs, possibly owing to a read error. The rearrangement uses TRBV7-7 and TRBJ2-5, with 7 bases fitting TRBD1. The CDR3 covers 14 residues. Germline V lookup: CDR1 SSHAT, CDR2 FNYEAQ (reference sequence). CDR3 sequence (DNA): TGTGCTAGCAACCCGACAGGGAAGGTAGAGACCCAGTACTTC. Its translation: CASNPTGKVETQYF.

The sample holds a few counts of this clonotype. V gene TRBV11-2 combines with J gene TRBJ2-7, with 7 nucleotides matching TRBD1. Trimming took 5 bases from V and 4 from J; bases not matched to a gene: 5. CDR1 and CDR2 (germline): SGHAT, FQNNGV. The CDR3 sequence is 13 residues long. Written as DNA, the CDR3 is TGTGCCAGCAGCACAGGGGTCCAATACGAGCAGTACTTC. It specifies CASSTGVQYEQYF.

CDR3 region: CSAVGVPGGYEQYF. Here the CDR3 DNA reads TGCAGTGCTGTGGGGGTACCAGGGGGCTACGAGCAGTACTTC. The J gene is TRBJ2-7, the V gene TRBV20-1; TRBD1 matches at 7 bases. This CDR3 comprises 14 residues. CDR1 and CDR2 from the germline V gene are DFQATT and SNEGSKA (reference sequence). Trimming cost V 5 bases and J 3 bases; bases outside gene matches: 10.

The chain combines TRBV3-1 with TRBJ2-5; D gene uncertain. The end of the DNA aligns better with TRBJ2-4, so the J call may be wrong. This CDR3 contains 15 residues. Germline CDR1 and CDR2: LGHDT and YNNKEL (reference sequence). The CDR3 coding sequence is TGTGCCAGCAGCCAAGGGGTTTCCCTCAAAAACATTCAGTACTTC. It translates to CASSQGVSLKNIQYF.

With regard to this clonotype: Germline and junction disagree at one end, which may indicate a read error. J is TRBJ2-1 and V is TRBV9; TRBD1 agrees at 10 bases. The CDR3 has 16 amino acids. Germline values: CDR1 SGDLS, CDR2 YYNGEE. The CDR3 is CAGSVGDRGKYNEQFF. The CDR3 DNA follows: TGTGCCGGCAGCGTAGGGGACAGGGGAAAATACAATGAGCAGTTCTTC.

Only a few counts were recorded for this clonotype. The chain is built from TRBV5-1 and TRBJ2-3; the D gene is possibly TRBD1 (6 bases). Germline V gene sequence: CDR1 SGHRS, CDR2 YFSETQ. The CDR3 covers 17 residues. V lost 1 base and J 3 bases, leaving 18 bases between the germline ends. The CDR3 DNA reads TGCGCCAGCAGCTTGAGGGGGAAAATCGAGATTACAGATACGCAGTATTTT. This codes for CASSLRGKIEITDTQYF.

This clonotype has just one count. Compared with germline, one end of the junction differs, possibly owing to a read error. The gene calls are TRBV30 and TRBJ1-6, with D unclear. The CDR3 is 14 amino acids. Germline V gene data show CDR1 as GTSNPN and CDR2 as SVGIG (reference sequence). Here the CDR3 DNA reads TGTGCCCGGAGTGTAACGGACTATAATTCACCCCTCCACTTT. Protein sequence: CARSVTDYNSPLHF.

This clonotype was seen a few times. The CDR3 DNA reads TGTGCCAGCAGCCCACGGACTAGCGGGGCTAAAGAGACCCAGTACTTC. It is translated as CASSPRTSGAKETQYF. V gene TRBV3-1 combines with J gene TRBJ2-5; 12 bases map to TRBD2. Germline V gene data show CDR1 as LGHDT and CDR2 as YNNKEL (reference sequence). The CDR3 is 16 amino acids. Trimming cost V 4 bases and J 3 bases; bases outside gene matches: 6.

CDR3 residues: CASSLNGGGRSGNGYTF. CDR3 sequence (DNA): TGTGCCAGCAGCTTAAACGGGGGGGGACGGAGTGGAAATGGCTACACCTTC. The rearrangement uses TRBV7-3 and TRBJ1-2; weak D call: TRBD1 (5 bases). Trimming removed 1 base at V and 6 bases at J, with 21 bases between. CDR3 length: 17 residues. CDR1 is SGHTA and CDR2 is FQGTGA in the germline V gene.

There are a few counts of this clonotype. This rearrangement joins TRBV12-3 or TRBV12-4 to TRBJ2-6; D unresolved. Trimming pared 5 bases from V and 0 bases from J, leaving 8 bases between. This CDR3 is 15 amino acids long. Written as DNA, the CDR3 is TGTGCCAGCAGTATTTACACCTCTGGGGCCAACGTCCTGACTTTC. It codes for CASSIYTSGANVLTF.

The chain combines TRBV25-1 with TRBJ2-1; D is possibly TRBD1 or TRBD2 (5 bases each). The V gene lost 1 base and the J gene lost 4 bases, with 14 bases spanning the gap. Looked up from germline, CDR1 is MGHDK and CDR2 is SYGVNS. The CDR3 totals 16 residues. The CDR3 loop is CASSEWGGGLYNEQFF. In DNA, the CDR3 is TGTGCCAGCAGTGAATGGGGCGGAGGACTTTACAATGAGCAGTTCTTC.

V and J are TRBV3-1 and TRBJ2-3; D call uncertain. The CDR3 contains 14 residues. The ends were cut back, 4 bases at V and 1 base at J, with 9 bases in the middle. Germline V gene data show CDR1 as LGHDT and CDR2 as YNNKEL (reference sequence). CDR3 sequence: CASSPDAGTDTQYF. The CDR3 coding sequence is TGTGCCAGCAGCCCAGACGCTGGCACAGATACGCAGTATTTT.

As concerns this clonotype: A junction end diverges from the germline sequence, so it may reflect a read error. V and J are TRBV9 and TRBJ2-3; D may correspond to TRBD1 or TRBD2 (6 bases each). CDR3 length: 15 amino acids. Germline V CDR1 and CDR2: SGDLS, YYNGEE. CDR3 bases: TGTGCCAGCAGCTCCCCCCCCGGGGGCACAGAGACGCAGTATTTT. This sequence encodes CASSSPPGGTETQYF.

This clonotype was seen more than once but under ten times. CDR3 amino acids: CASSSRTTGANVLTF. CDR3 bases: TGTGCCAGCAGTTCCCGGACAACTGGGGCCAACGTCCTGACTTTC. The chain links TRBV6-2 or TRBV6-3 to TRBJ2-6, with D perhaps TRBD1 (5 bases). CDR1 and CDR2 from the germline V gene are MNHEY and SVGEGT. CDR3 length equals 15 residues. V was cut by 4 bases and J by 2 bases, with 9 bases left in between.